One sample yielded the 32 T cell receptor beta chains listed below, sequenced in a study of cytomegalovirus exposure and HLA in healthy donors. Primers for the PCR totalled 60 Vbeta and 13 Jbeta. The protocol was immunoSEQ multiplex PCR, while the TCRdb copy is restricted to in-frame clones and leaves out a portion. The sample yields 100,000 or so clones, more than 60% seen once. The specimen was PBMCs. The receptors derive from a woman between 18 and 30 years old in good health and CMV-seropositive.

This rearrangement joins TRBV4-1 to TRBJ2-1; 9 nucleotides line up with TRBD1. Germline assignment: CDR1 MGHRA and CDR2 YSYEKL. The CDR3 totals 15 residues. V dropped 5 bases and J dropped 6; count of bases not matched to a gene: 8. The CDR3 region is CASSIRQGQGNEQFF. CDR3 nucleotide sequence: TGCGCCAGCAGCATTCGACAGGGACAGGGCAATGAGCAGTTCTTC.

The table lists this clone with a count of one. This rearrangement joins TRBV18 to TRBJ2-1; unclear D gene. This CDR3 contains 15 residues. The V and J ends lost 3 bases and 0 bases respectively, with 9 bases between them. The germline CDR1 and CDR2 sequences are KGHSH and LQKENI. The CDR3 DNA is TGTGCCAGCTCACCGCAGGTGAGCTCCTACAATGAGCAGTTCTTC. Encoded protein: CASSPQVSSYNEQFF.

This clone was seen only a few times. The chain links TRBV27 to TRBJ1-2; TRBD1 agrees at 9 bases. The V gene's germline CDR1 is MNHEY and CDR2 SMNVEV (reference sequence). V shed 5 bases, J shed 3 bases, and the junction held 7 bases outside the gene matches. This CDR3 comprises 15 residues. CDR3: CASSPGTGRDYGYTF. In DNA, the CDR3 is TGTGCCAGCAGTCCCGGGACAGGGAGGGACTATGGCTACACCTTC.

This chain uses TRBV19 with TRBJ1-1; tentatively, D is TRBD1 (5 bases). The V end lost 5 bases, the J end lost 0 bases, and 13 bases lay between the germline ends. CDR1 is LNHDA, CDR2 SQIVND, per germline (reference sequence). The CDR3 is 15 residues long. CDR3 sequence: CASSPRGQLNTEAFF. CDR3 nucleotides: TGTGCCAGTAGTCCTAGGGGCCAGCTGAACACTGAAGCTTTCTTT. Variable domain in full (rest from reference TRBV19 and TRBJ1-1): DGGITQSPKYLFRKEGQNVTLSCEQNLNHDAMYWYRQDPGQGLRLIYYSQIVNDFQKGDIAEGYSVSREKKESFPLTVTSAQKNPTAFYLCASSPRGQLNTEAFFGQGTRLTVV.

The V gene is TRBV6-4, the J gene TRBJ2-1, with D possibly TRBD2 on 5 matching bases. The germline V and J ends were trimmed by 10 bases and 7 bases, with 20 bases remaining between them. CDR1 MRHNA and CDR2 SNTAGT come from the germline V gene. This CDR3 region has 14 residues. This CDR3 reads CATRPTNRGNEQFF. The CDR3 coding sequence is TGTGCCACTCGTCCGACTAACCGCGGGAATGAGCAGTTCTTC.

In nucleotides, the CDR3 is TGTGCCAGCAGTTTTTTCGGGAGGGGGGCCGATACGCAGTATTTT. It translates to CASSFFGRGADTQYF. J is TRBJ2-3 and V is TRBV27; 8 nucleotides align to TRBD2. Trimming cost V 3 bases and J 6 bases; bases outside gene matches: 8. Germline CDR1 and CDR2: MNHEY and SMNVEV (reference sequence). CDR3 length: 15 residues.

The chain carries TRBV9 and TRBJ1-3; D uncertain. Trimming shortened V by 5 bases and J by 0 bases, and 12 bases separated the two germline ends. The germline V gene has CDR1 SGDLS and CDR2 YYNGEE. The CDR3 has 15 amino acids. The CDR3 region is CASSVAQSSGNTIYF. The CDR3 DNA follows: TGTGCCAGCAGTGTGGCACAGTCCTCTGGAAACACCATATATTTT.

The chain joins TRBV10-2 to TRBJ2-4; the D gene is possibly TRBD2 (6 bases). Germline CDR1 reads WSHSY; CDR2 reads SAAADI. Between the trimmed V and J ends, which lost 7 bases and 8 bases, there was a span of 21 bases. The CDR3 is 15 amino acids. CDR3 sequence: CASTGDQGPWDIQYF. The CDR3 nucleotides are TGCGCCAGCACGGGGGATCAGGGACCATGGGACATTCAGTACTTC.

The table lists this clone with a few counts. V usage is TRBV11-2 and J usage is TRBJ2-1; TRBD1 matches 9 bases. This CDR3 has 17 amino acids. The V segment lost 1 base and the J segment 8 bases; nucleotides outside the gene matches: 12. Germline assignment: CDR1 SGHAT and CDR2 FQNNGV. The CDR3 DNA is TGTGCCAGCAGCTTAGTGGAAGGGACAGGGAGCCTCGATGAGCAGTTCTTC. The encoded protein is CASSLVEGTGSLDEQFF.

The chain joins TRBV5-1 to TRBJ2-3; TRBD2 agrees at 7 bases. CDR3 length: 16 amino acids. Germline loops: CDR1 SGHRS, CDR2 YFSETQ. J lost 4 bases, V lost 2 bases, and 10 bases had no gene match. CDR3 in amino acids: CASSLRGRLGPDTQYF. The DNA for the CDR3 is TGCGCCAGCAGCTTACGCGGGAGATTGGGGCCAGATACGCAGTATTTT.

This clone was counted a few times. The chain recombines TRBV5-1 with TRBJ1-1; TRBD1 aligns across 7 bases. The germline gives CDR1 SGHRS, CDR2 YFSETQ. The CDR3 is made up of 16 amino acids. J was trimmed by 4 bases and V by 0 bases; bases with no gene match: 9. The CDR3 is CASSLDRGPMVTEAFF. CDR3 DNA sequence: TGCGCCAGCAGCTTGGACAGGGGCCCGATGGTCACTGAAGCTTTCTTT.

Only one count was recorded for this clone. This chain uses TRBV5-1 with TRBJ2-1; 10 bases map to TRBD2. Germline CDR1 SGHRS, CDR2 YFSETQ. The CDR3 runs to 15 residues. V lost 4 bases to trimming and J lost 3 bases; unmatched junction nucleotides: 4. Written as DNA, the CDR3 is TGCGCCAGCAGCCCAGCGGGAGGGTTCTACAATGAGCAGTTCTTC. Translated: CASSPAGGFYNEQFF.

The chain links TRBV20-1 to TRBJ2-2, with D perhaps matching TRBD2 (5 bases). Germline lookup yields CDR1 DFQATT and CDR2 SNEGSKA (reference sequence). V was clipped by 0 bases and J by 10 bases, with 6 bases between them. There are 11 residues in the CDR3. CDR3 residues: CSAREREELFF. In nucleotides, the CDR3 is TGCAGTGCTAGAGAACGGGAGGAGCTGTTTTTT.

The chain links TRBV28 to TRBJ2-3, with 10 bases fitting TRBD2. CDR3 size: 16 residues. V shed 6 bases, J shed 3 bases, and the junction held 9 bases outside the gene matches. Germline CDR1 and CDR2: MDHEN and SYDVKM. For the CDR3, the DNA is TGTGCCAGCAGCTTGACTACTAGCGGGACAACAGATACGCAGTATTTT. It encodes CASSLTTSGTTDTQYF.

This clone appeared a few times. Here the CDR3 reads CASSWTGINSPLHF. The CDR3 nucleotides are TGTGCCAGCAGCTGGACAGGGATAAATTCACCCCTCCACTTT. V usage is TRBV5-6 and J usage is TRBJ1-6; 8 bases align to TRBD1. The junction had 3 bases not matched to a gene; V was cut back by 3 bases and J by 7 bases. CDR3 length equals 14 residues. Germline V gives CDR1 SGHDT, CDR2 YYEEEE.

The genes are TRBV27 and TRBJ2-3; D call uncertain. Trimming pared 8 bases from V and 0 bases from J, leaving 15 bases between. CDR3 size: 15 residues. Germline CDR1 MNHEY, CDR2 SMNVEV (reference sequence). The CDR3 spells CASHPGQVSTDTQYF. Written as DNA, the CDR3 is TGTGCCAGCCACCCTGGGCAGGTGAGCACAGATACGCAGTATTTT.

The chain uses TRBV30 and TRBJ1-3; D uncertain. Germline CDR1 and CDR2: GTSNPN and SVGIG (reference sequence). Between the trimmed V and J ends, which lost 3 bases and 2 bases, there was a span of 20 bases. CDR3 length: 17 amino acids. CDR3 sequence (DNA): TGTGCCTGGAGCGCCACGTCTTCGGGGTCTGCTGGAAACACCATATATTTT. Its protein is CAWSATSSGSAGNTIYF.

V usage is TRBV7-3 and J usage is TRBJ1-1; D is perhaps TRBD1 (6 bases). Trimming shortened V by 5 bases and J by 1 base, and 14 bases separated the two germline ends. This CDR3 is 15 amino acids long. Germline CDR1 and CDR2: SGHTA and FQGTGA. CDR3 coding DNA: TGTGCCAGCAGCCTCAGGGGAGGGGAGAACACTGAAGCTTTCTTT. It translates to CASSLRGGENTEAFF.

The chain carries TRBV27 and TRBJ1-1; 9 bases line up with TRBD1. Germline CDR1 MNHEY, CDR2 SMNVEV (reference sequence). The CDR3 runs to 14 residues. V trimming: 5 bases; J trimming: 4 bases; junction bases outside the gene matches: 5. In DNA, the CDR3 is TGTGCCAGCAGTGAGCGGACAGGGGCCACTGAAGCTTTCTTT. It is translated as CASSERTGATEAFF.

The V call is TRBV7-9, the J call TRBJ2-1; unclear D gene. The V end lost 5 bases, the J end lost 8 bases, and 10 bases lay between the germline ends. Germline CDR1 reads SEHNR; CDR2 reads FQNEAQ (reference sequence). The CDR3 extends over 12 amino acids. As DNA, the CDR3 is TGTGCCAGCAGCCCTCAGAAACATGAGCAGTTCTTC. This gives the protein CASSPQKHEQFF.

The chain joins TRBV7-9 to TRBJ2-3; TRBD2 might be the D (6 bases). V was trimmed by 5 bases and J by 3 bases, leaving 18 bases between them. The CDR3 covers 16 residues. CDR1 is SEHNR, CDR2 FQNEAQ, per germline (reference sequence). The chain's CDR3 is CASSVYPSGTTDTQYF. For the CDR3, the DNA is TGTGCCAGCAGCGTATATCCTTCCGGGACTACAGATACGCAGTATTTT.

This chain connects TRBV18 to TRBJ2-3; D possibly corresponds to TRBD1 (6 bases). Trimming removed 3 bases at V and 2 bases at J, with 18 bases between. Germline loops: CDR1 KGHSH, CDR2 LQKENI. The CDR3 is 17 amino acids. The CDR3 sequence is CASSPTSGTSYTDTQYF. CDR3 nucleotide sequence: TGTGCCAGCTCACCGACCTCGGGGACATCTTACACAGATACGCAGTATTTT.

The genes are TRBV28 and TRBJ2-7; 7 nucleotides agree with TRBD2. The CDR3 runs 13 residues. Per germline, CDR1 MDHEN and CDR2 SYDVKM. V lost 6 bases, J lost 5 bases, and 7 bases stayed unmatched. DNA for the CDR3: TGTGCCAGCAGGCTAGCGGAACTGCACGAGCAGTACTTC. This encodes CASRLAELHEQYF.

The chain combines TRBV10-3 with TRBJ1-5; TRBD1 agrees at 8 bases. Germline CDR1 ENHRY, CDR2 SYGVKD. Trimming cost V 6 bases and J 4 bases; bases outside gene matches: 5. CDR3 length: 14 amino acids. CDR3 region: CAISQQGGNQPQHF. In DNA form, the CDR3 reads TGTGCCATCAGCCAACAGGGGGGTAATCAGCCCCAGCATTTT.

This sequence joins TRBV27 and TRBJ2-7; D is uncertain. Per the germline V gene, CDR1 is MNHEY and CDR2 is SMNVEV (reference sequence). V lost 6 bases and J lost 0, with 9 bases in between. The CDR3 consists of 13 residues. The CDR3 loop reads CASSLWPSYEQYF. The CDR3 region has the DNA TGTGCCAGCAGCTTGTGGCCCTCCTACGAGCAGTACTTC.

The V and J genes are TRBV11-2 and TRBJ2-2; D remains unclear. From germline, CDR1 is SGHAT and CDR2 FQNNGV. The CDR3 is made up of 15 amino acids. With 5 bases removed from V and 3 bases from J, the gap between germline ends came to 13 bases. The CDR3 protein is CASSPTSHDTGELFF. CDR3 DNA sequence: TGTGCCAGCAGCCCCACCTCACACGACACCGGGGAGCTGTTTTTT. The full variable domain, in which reference TRBV11-2 and TRBJ2-2 provide the parts outside the CDR3, is EAGVAQSPRYKIIEKRQSVAFWCNPISGHATLYWYQQILGQGPKLLIQFQNNGVVDDSQLPKDRFSAERLKGVDSTLKIQPAKLEDSAVYLCASSPTSHDTGELFFGEGSRLTVL.

The table lists this clone with a count of one. The V call is TRBV7-6, the J call TRBJ2-1; D may be TRBD1 (5 bases). This CDR3 has 12 residues. With 5 bases removed from V and 7 bases from J, the gap between germline ends came to 9 bases. Germline V gene lookup returns CDR1 SGHVS and CDR2 FNYEAQ. Written as DNA, the CDR3 is TGTGCCAGCAGCGACAGCGAGAATGAGCAGTTCTTC. It translates to CASSDSENEQFF.

This clone has only a few counts. The rearrangement uses TRBV7-9 and TRBJ2-1; D is possibly TRBD2 (5 bases). The CDR3 runs 14 residues. The germline V gene encodes CDR1 SEHNR and CDR2 FQNEAQ (reference sequence). V shed 3 bases and J shed 7 bases, with 13 bases lying between them. The CDR3 DNA follows: TGTGCCAGCAGCTTCGAAACTTCGGGAAATGAGCAGTTCTTC. It encodes CASSFETSGNEQFF.

This clone is deemed medium-sized. The chain is built from TRBV28 and TRBJ2-7, with 7 nucleotides matching TRBD1. The CDR3 loop spans 12 amino acids. V lost 4 bases to trimming and J lost 10 bases; unmatched junction nucleotides: 7. Looked up from germline, CDR1 is MDHEN and CDR2 is SYDVKM. In nucleotides, the CDR3 is TGTGCCAGCAGTTCAGGGGGAGTCGATCAGTACTTC. Translated, it gives CASSSGGVDQYF.

This clone was recorded a few times. As DNA, the CDR3 is TGTGCCAGTAGTATCCCAGGGGGTACTGAAGCTTTCTTT. Translated, it gives CASSIPGGTEAFF. The J gene is TRBJ1-1, the V gene TRBV19; 7 positions agree with TRBD1. V shed 3 bases, J shed 5 bases, and the junction held 3 bases outside the gene matches. This CDR3 has 13 amino acids. Per germline, CDR1 LNHDA and CDR2 SQIVND (reference sequence). The full variable domain, in which reference TRBV19 and TRBJ1-1 provide the parts outside the CDR3, is DGGITQSPKYLFRKEGQNVTLSCEQNLNHDAMYWYRQDPGQGLRLIYYSQIVNDFQKGDIAEGYSVSREKKESFPLTVTSAQKNPTAFYLCASSIPGGTEAFFGQGTRLTVV.

A few counts support this clone. The V gene is TRBV28, the J gene TRBJ2-7; 10 nucleotides agree with TRBD1. V was pared by 10 bases and J by 4 bases, with 16 bases of the junction left unmatched. This CDR3 region has 16 residues. Germline loops: CDR1 MDHEN, CDR2 SYDVKM. CDR3 coding DNA: TGTGCCATCATGGAGACTGCGGACAGGGGGGTTTACGAGCAGTACTTC. This translates into CAIMETADRGVYEQYF.

This clone turned up a few times. The rearrangement links TRBV11-2 to TRBJ2-4; 12 nucleotides line up with TRBD2. V was clipped by 6 bases and J by 4 bases; unmatched bases: 4. Germline V gives CDR1 SGHAT, CDR2 FQNNGV. The CDR3 runs 15 residues. CDR3 loop: CASRSLAGGKNIQYF. The CDR3 region has the DNA TGTGCCAGCAGATCCCTAGCGGGAGGGAAAAACATTCAGTACTTC.